The 25 T cell receptor beta chains reported below all come from one sample, sequenced in a study of T cells after yellow fever vaccination. A single record per CDR3 protein comes from TCRdb applying MiXCR to the 5' RACE reads. Of approximately 610,000 distinct CDR3 sequences in the sample, about a sixth were seen once. The sequenced sample was PBMCs, obtained about 5 days after the first yellow fever vaccination. These receptors were taken from a man aged 18-30 years who received the YFV17D yellow fever vaccine.

The rearrangement uses TRBV9 and TRBJ2-5; a possible D gene is TRBD1 (5 bases). CDR1 and CDR2 (germline): SGDLS, YYNGEE. The CDR3 has 14 residues. Deletions cut 0 bases from V and 7 bases from J, with 13 bases between. CDR3 sequence reads: CASSVAKGVGTQYF. CDR3 DNA sequence: TGTGCCAGCAGCGTAGCTAAAGGGGTTGGGACCCAGTACTTC.

V and J are TRBV27 and TRBJ2-3, with 14 bases matching TRBD2. The junction had 13 bases not matched to a gene; V was cut back by 1 base and J by 4 bases. CDR1 and CDR2 from the germline V gene are MNHEY and SMNVEV (reference sequence). The CDR3 runs to 20 residues. The DNA of the CDR3 is TGTGCCAGCAGTTTATTAGGACTAGCGGGGGGCGCGGGGTCCCCAGATACGCAGTATTTT. Protein product: CASSLLGLAGGAGSPDTQYF.

This clonotype was counted only a few times. The chain links TRBV7-9 to TRBJ2-7, with D unclear. V was trimmed by 3 bases and J by 2 bases, leaving 8 bases between them. The CDR3 is 13 residues long. The germline gives CDR1 SEHNR, CDR2 FQNEAQ (reference sequence). The chain's CDR3 is CASSFAGTYEQYF. The CDR3 DNA reads as TGTGCCAGCAGCTTTGCAGGAACCTACGAGCAGTACTTC.

This clonotype has a handful of counts. The chain couples TRBV7-2 to TRBJ1-2; the D gene is possibly TRBD1 (5 bases). Germline V lookup: CDR1 SGHTA, CDR2 FQGNSA. Trimming took 5 bases from V and 2 from J, leaving 15 bases between them. This CDR3 has 15 residues. The CDR3 spells CASSPLGTANYGYTF. CDR3 DNA sequence: TGTGCCAGCAGCCCGTTAGGGACCGCCAACTATGGCTACACCTTC.

The V gene is TRBV6-5, the J gene TRBJ2-1, with D possibly TRBD2 on 5 matching bases. V shed 0 bases and J shed 10 bases, with 10 bases lying between them. This CDR3 has 13 amino acids. Germline V lookup: CDR1 MNHEY, CDR2 SVGAGI. In DNA, the CDR3 is TGTGCCAGCAGTTACTCGAGTTCGGGGGAGCAGTTCTTC. It is translated as CASSYSSSGEQFF.

The sample holds a few counts of this clonotype. CDR3 DNA: TGCGCCAGCAGGAACGGGGGGTCCTCGGACGAGCAGTACTTC. This gives the protein CASRNGGSSDEQYF. The rearrangement joins TRBV5-1 to TRBJ2-7; 7 bases match TRBD2. V was pared by 5 bases and J by 5 bases, with 10 bases of the junction left unmatched. This CDR3 has 14 residues. Germline loops: CDR1 SGHRS, CDR2 YFSETQ.

The chain has TRBV7-3 and TRBJ1-1, with D possibly matching TRBD1 (5 bases). This CDR3 is built from 13 residues. Germline values: CDR1 SGHTA, CDR2 FQGTGA. V dropped 5 bases and J dropped 4 bases, with 11 bases sitting between them. The chain's CDR3 is CASSAAGGTEAFF. CDR3 sequence (DNA): TGTGCCAGCAGCGCAGCCGGGGGCACTGAAGCTTTCTTT.

The chain joins TRBV20-1 to TRBJ1-4, with 7 bases matching TRBD1. This CDR3 spans 13 amino acids. With 6 bases clipped from V and 6 bases from J, the junction kept 7 bases outside the gene matches. Per the germline V gene, CDR1 is DFQATT and CDR2 is SNEGSKA (reference sequence). The CDR3 is CSAYRGADEKLFF. CDR3 bases: TGCAGTGCCTACAGGGGCGCTGATGAAAAACTGTTTTTT.

This clonotype was observed many times. The V gene is TRBV7-2, the J gene TRBJ2-1; D gene uncertain. V lost 2 bases to trimming and J lost 7 bases, with 15 bases between them. The CDR3 sequence is 15 residues long. The germline CDR1 and CDR2 sequences are SGHTA and FQGNSA. The CDR3 is CASSLSRASRNEQFF. The CDR3 DNA reads TGTGCCAGCAGCTTATCTCGGGCATCGAGGAATGAGCAGTTCTTC.

The rearrangement links TRBV5-1 to TRBJ1-1; possible D gene TRBD1, 5 bases. With 5 bases removed from V and 0 bases from J, the gap between germline ends came to 14 bases. CDR3 length: 15 residues. Germline V gene sequence: CDR1 SGHRS, CDR2 YFSETQ. CDR3 coding DNA: TGCGCCAGCAGGGTCCAGGGTTCGTTGAACACTGAAGCTTTCTTT. The encoded protein is CASRVQGSLNTEAFF.

CDR3 protein: CASSLEGVQGENQPQHF. Here the CDR3 DNA reads TGTGCCAGCAGCTTAGAGGGGGTTCAGGGGGAGAATCAGCCCCAGCATTTT. V gene TRBV11-2 combines with J gene TRBJ1-5; 7 bases map to TRBD1. CDR1 is SGHAT, CDR2 FQNNGV, per germline. The CDR3 is made up of 17 amino acids. J was trimmed by 4 bases and V by 0 bases; bases with no gene match: 9.

The gene calls are TRBV7-6 and TRBJ1-5; D unresolved. V shed 1 base and J shed 9 bases, with 10 bases lying between them. The CDR3 has 13 residues. The germline gives CDR1 SGHVS, CDR2 FNYEAQ. The CDR3 spells CASSLELGRPQHF. The CDR3 nucleotides are TGTGCCAGCAGCTTAGAGCTAGGGAGGCCCCAGCATTTT.

This clonotype was counted only a few times. This chain joins TRBV5-1 and TRBJ1-1; the match to TRBD1 covers 10 bases. Germline CDR1 is SGHRS and CDR2 is YFSETQ. V shed 3 bases and J 3 bases; nucleotides not matched to a gene: 14. This CDR3 has 18 residues. This CDR3 is CASSSLNLPGTGDTEAFF. CDR3 nucleotide sequence: TGCGCCAGCAGCTCCTTAAATCTCCCCGGGACAGGGGACACTGAAGCTTTCTTT.

This chain connects TRBV6-2 or TRBV6-3 to TRBJ2-1, with 11 bases identical to TRBD2. V lost 6 bases and J lost 5; bases outside the gene matches: 3. Germline V gives CDR1 MNHEY, CDR2 SVGEGT. This CDR3 spans 14 amino acids. As DNA, the CDR3 is TGTGCCAGCAGGAGACTAGCGGGGAACAATGAGCAGTTCTTC. Its protein is CASRRLAGNNEQFF.

CDR3 residues: CASSDSSGAVSEQFF. The CDR3 nucleotides are TGTGCCAGCAGTGACTCATCAGGGGCGGTGAGTGAGCAGTTCTTC. The V gene is TRBV6-4, the J gene TRBJ2-1, with D perhaps TRBD1 (6 bases). This CDR3 region has 15 residues. The germline V gene has CDR1 MRHNA and CDR2 SNTAGT. V lost 0 bases and J lost 9, with 15 bases in between.

This chain uses TRBV20-1 with TRBJ2-7, with 11 bases matching TRBD2. Germline loops: CDR1 DFQATT, CDR2 SNEGSKA (reference sequence). CDR3 length: 11 residues. The DNA of the CDR3 is TGCAGAGGACTAGCGGGCTACGAGCAGTACTTC. This codes for CRGLAGYEQYF.

The gene calls are TRBV25-1 and TRBJ2-5, with a weak D call TRBD1 (6 bases). The germline gives CDR1 MGHDK, CDR2 SYGVNS. Trimming took off 3 bases at V and 4 bases at J, with 18 bases between the two ends. This CDR3 is 16 amino acids long. In DNA, the CDR3 is TGTGCCAGCAGTGAGGGTCTCCAGGGGCGAGGAGAGACCCAGTACTTC. Encoded protein: CASSEGLQGRGETQYF. Complete variable domain (other parts from reference TRBV25-1 and TRBJ2-5): EADIYQTPRYLVIGTGKKITLECSQTMGHDKMYWYQQDPGMELHLIHYSYGVNSTEKGDLSSESTVSRIRTEHFPLTLESARPSHTSQYLCASSEGLQGRGETQYFGPGTRLLVL.

The chain joins TRBV7-6 to TRBJ2-1; weak D call: TRBD1 (5 bases). Germline V lookup: CDR1 SGHVS, CDR2 FNYEAQ. V shed 5 bases and J shed 0 bases, with 11 bases lying between them. This CDR3 has 15 residues. CDR3 protein: CASSLDMSSYNEQFF. CDR3 bases: TGTGCCAGCAGCCTGGACATGAGCTCCTACAATGAGCAGTTCTTC.

This chain uses TRBV7-6 with TRBJ2-1; 8 nucleotides line up with TRBD1. Germline V gene lookup returns CDR1 SGHVS and CDR2 FNYEAQ. The CDR3 is 15 amino acids. V gave up 3 bases and J gave up 0 bases; unmatched junction bases: 1. Here the CDR3 reads CASSFGQGSYNEQFF. CDR3 nucleotide sequence: TGTGCCAGCAGCTTCGGACAGGGCTCCTACAATGAGCAGTTCTTC.

J is TRBJ1-2 and V is TRBV4-2, with D tentatively TRBD1 (5 bases). The CDR3 totals 16 residues. V was cut by 1 base and J by 8 bases, with 20 bases left in between. Germline values: CDR1 LGHNA, CDR2 YNFKEQ. CDR3 residues: CASSQGGGGGLNGYTF. The CDR3 nucleotides read TGTGCCAGCAGCCAAGGGGGCGGTGGGGGGTTGAACGGCTACACCTTC.

This clonotype was detected only a few times. The chain links TRBV29-1 to TRBJ2-1; TRBD1 matches at 7 bases. This CDR3 has 13 amino acids. Germline trimming cut 6 bases from V and 4 bases from J; bases unmatched to any gene: 6. Per germline, CDR1 SQVTM and CDR2 ANQGSEA. CDR3 protein: CSVDTGAYNEQFF. In DNA, the CDR3 is TGCAGCGTCGACACAGGGGCTTACAATGAGCAGTTCTTC.

The gene calls are TRBV10-3 and TRBJ2-5, with no clear D. CDR3 size: 15 residues. CDR1 and CDR2 from the germline V gene are ENHRY and SYGVKD. V gave up 3 bases and J gave up 5 bases, with 16 bases separating them. The CDR3 sequence: CAISDLKVAAETQYF. The DNA of the CDR3 is TGTGCCATCAGTGACTTAAAAGTCGCAGCGGAGACCCAGTACTTC.

This clonotype was found once. This could be a read error, since a much larger clone is one nucleotide away. The chain links TRBV3-1 to TRBJ2-6; no definite D call. V was shortened by 3 bases and J by 0 bases, with 3 bases between the two germline ends. Germline CDR1 reads LGHDT; CDR2 reads YNNKEL (reference sequence). This CDR3 is built from 14 residues. For the CDR3, the DNA is TGTGCCAGCAGCCATTCCTCTGGGGCCAACGTCCTGACTTTC. It codes for CASSHSSGANVLTF.

This clonotype was observed a few times. V gene TRBV20-1 combines with J gene TRBJ2-7; D call uncertain. Trimming shortened V by 6 bases and J by 4 bases, and 13 bases separated the two germline ends. The CDR3 totals 12 residues. Germline CDR1 is DFQATT and CDR2 is SNEGSKA (reference sequence). The CDR3 here is CSAPALLYEQYV. The CDR3 DNA reads TGCAGTGCCCCGGCGCTATTATACGAGCAGTACGTC.

This chain joins TRBV7-8 and TRBJ2-4; 8 nucleotides line up with TRBD2. This CDR3 has 16 amino acids. The trim removed 4 bases at V and 2 bases at J, leaving 7 bases unmatched. From germline, CDR1 is SGHVS and CDR2 FQNEAQ. The CDR3 loop reads CASSSRGGRSKNIQYF. The DNA for the CDR3 is TGTGCCAGCAGCTCACGGGGGGGCCGGTCCAAAAACATTCAGTACTTC.